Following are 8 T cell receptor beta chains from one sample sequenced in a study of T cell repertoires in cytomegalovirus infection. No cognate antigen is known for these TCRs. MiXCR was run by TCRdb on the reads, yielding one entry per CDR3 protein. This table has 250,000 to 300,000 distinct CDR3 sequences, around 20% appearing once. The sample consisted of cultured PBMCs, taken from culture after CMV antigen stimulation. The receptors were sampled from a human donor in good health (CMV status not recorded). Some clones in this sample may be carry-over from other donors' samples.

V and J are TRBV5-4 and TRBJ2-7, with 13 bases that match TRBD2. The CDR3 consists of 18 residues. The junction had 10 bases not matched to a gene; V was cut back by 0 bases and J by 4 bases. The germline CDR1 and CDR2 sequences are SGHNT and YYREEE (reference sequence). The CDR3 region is CASSLGTSGRGPAYEQYV. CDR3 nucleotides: TGTGCCAGCAGCTTGGGGACTAGCGGGAGAGGACCCGCGTACGAGCAGTACGTC.

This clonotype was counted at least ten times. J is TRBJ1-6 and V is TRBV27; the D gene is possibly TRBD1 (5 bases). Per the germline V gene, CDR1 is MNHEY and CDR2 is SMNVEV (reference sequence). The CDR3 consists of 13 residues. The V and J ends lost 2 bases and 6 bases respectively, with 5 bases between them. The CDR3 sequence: CASSLGGNSPLHF. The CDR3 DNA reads TGTGCCAGCAGTTTAGGGGGTAATTCACCCCTCCACTTT.

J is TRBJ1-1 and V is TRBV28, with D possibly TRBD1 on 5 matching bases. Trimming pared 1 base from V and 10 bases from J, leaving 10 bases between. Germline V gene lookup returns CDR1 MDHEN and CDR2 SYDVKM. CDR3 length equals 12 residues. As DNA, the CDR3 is TGTGCCAGCAGTTTATTGTCCAGGGTAGCTTTCTTT. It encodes CASSLLSRVAFF.

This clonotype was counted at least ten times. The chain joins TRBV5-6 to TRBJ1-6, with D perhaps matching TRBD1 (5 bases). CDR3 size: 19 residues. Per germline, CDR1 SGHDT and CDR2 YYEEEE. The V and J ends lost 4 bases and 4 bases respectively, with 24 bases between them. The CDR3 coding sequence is TGTGCCAGCAGCCCCCACCTGGTTGGGGCAACTGATTATAATTCACCCCTCCACTTT. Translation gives CASSPHLVGATDYNSPLHF.

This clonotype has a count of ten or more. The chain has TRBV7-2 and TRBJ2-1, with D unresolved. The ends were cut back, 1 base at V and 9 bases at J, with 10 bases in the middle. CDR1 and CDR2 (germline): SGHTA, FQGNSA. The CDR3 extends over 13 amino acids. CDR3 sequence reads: CASSLDLKGEQFF. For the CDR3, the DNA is TGTGCCAGCAGCTTAGATCTCAAGGGTGAGCAGTTCTTC.

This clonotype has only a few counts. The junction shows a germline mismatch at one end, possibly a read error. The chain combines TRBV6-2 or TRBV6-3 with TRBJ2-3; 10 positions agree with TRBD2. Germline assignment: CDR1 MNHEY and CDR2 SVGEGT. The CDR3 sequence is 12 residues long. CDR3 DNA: TGCGGGGTCGGGACTAGCGCAGATACGCAGTATTTT. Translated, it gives CGVGTSADTQYF.

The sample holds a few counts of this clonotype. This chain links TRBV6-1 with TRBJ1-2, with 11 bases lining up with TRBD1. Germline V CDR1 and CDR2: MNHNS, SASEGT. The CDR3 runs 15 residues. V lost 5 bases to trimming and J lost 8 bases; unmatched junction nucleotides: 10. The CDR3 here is CASSLPSGQGAGYTF. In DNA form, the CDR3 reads TGTGCCAGCAGTCTACCAAGTGGACAGGGGGCCGGCTACACCTTC.

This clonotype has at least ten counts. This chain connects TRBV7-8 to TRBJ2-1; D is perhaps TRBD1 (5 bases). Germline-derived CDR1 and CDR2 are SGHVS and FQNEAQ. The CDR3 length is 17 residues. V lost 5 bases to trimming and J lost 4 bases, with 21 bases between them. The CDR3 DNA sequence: TGTGCCAGCAGCCCTGACAGAGTCGCGGTTACTTACAATGAGCAGTTCTTC. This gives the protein CASSPDRVAVTYNEQFF.